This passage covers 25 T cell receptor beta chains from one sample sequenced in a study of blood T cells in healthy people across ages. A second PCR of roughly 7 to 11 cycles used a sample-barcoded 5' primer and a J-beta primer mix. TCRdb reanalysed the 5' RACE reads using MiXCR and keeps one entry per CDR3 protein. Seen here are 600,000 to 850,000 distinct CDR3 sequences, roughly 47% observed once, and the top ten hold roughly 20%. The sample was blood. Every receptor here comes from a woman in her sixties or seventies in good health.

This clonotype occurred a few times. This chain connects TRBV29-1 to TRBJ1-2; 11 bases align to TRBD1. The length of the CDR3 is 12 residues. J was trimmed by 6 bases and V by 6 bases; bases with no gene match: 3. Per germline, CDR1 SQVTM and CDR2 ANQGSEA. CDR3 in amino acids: CSVGQGADGYTF. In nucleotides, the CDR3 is TGCAGCGTAGGACAGGGGGCGGATGGCTACACCTTC. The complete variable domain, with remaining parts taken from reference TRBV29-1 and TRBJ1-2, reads SAVISQKPSRDICQRGTSLTIQCQVDSQVTMMFWYRQQPGQSLTLIATANQGSEATYESGFVIDKFPISRPNLTFSTLTVSNMSPEDSSIYLCSVGQGADGYTFGSGTRLTVV.

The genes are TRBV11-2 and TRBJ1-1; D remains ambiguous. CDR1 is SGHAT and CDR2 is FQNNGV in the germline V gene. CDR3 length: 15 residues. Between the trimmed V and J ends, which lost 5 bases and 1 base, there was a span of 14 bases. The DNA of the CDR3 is TGTGCCAGCAGCCTTAGCTCGGACGGGAACACTGAAGCTTTCTTT. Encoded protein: CASSLSSDGNTEAFF.

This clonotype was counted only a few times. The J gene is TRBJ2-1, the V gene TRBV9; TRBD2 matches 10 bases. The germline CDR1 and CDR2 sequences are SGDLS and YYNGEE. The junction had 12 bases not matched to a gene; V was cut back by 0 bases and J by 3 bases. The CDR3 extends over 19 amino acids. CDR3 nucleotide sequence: TGTGCCAGCAGCGTAGCTCCTAGCGGGAGTAATAGCGGCTACAATGAGCAGTTCTTC. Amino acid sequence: CASSVAPSGSNSGYNEQFF.

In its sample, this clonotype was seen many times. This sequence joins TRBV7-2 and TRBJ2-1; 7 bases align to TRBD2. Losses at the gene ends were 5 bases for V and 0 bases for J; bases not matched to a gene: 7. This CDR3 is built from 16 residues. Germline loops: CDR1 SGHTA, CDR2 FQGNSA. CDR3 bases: TGTGCCAGCAGCCGGACCGGGGGGTACTCCTACAATGAGCAGTTCTTC. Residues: CASSRTGGYSYNEQFF.

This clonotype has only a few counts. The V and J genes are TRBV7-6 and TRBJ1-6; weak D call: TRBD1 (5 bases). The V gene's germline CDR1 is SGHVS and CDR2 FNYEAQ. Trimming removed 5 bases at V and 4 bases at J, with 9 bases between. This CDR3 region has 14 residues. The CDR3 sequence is CASSPGTYNSPLHF. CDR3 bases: TGTGCCAGCAGCCCCGGGACTTATAATTCACCCCTCCACTTT.

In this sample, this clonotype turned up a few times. CDR3 amino acids: CASSPKIPYTEAFF. The CDR3 DNA follows: TGTGCCAGCAGCCCTAAAATCCCCTACACTGAAGCTTTCTTT. The chain has TRBV7-9 and TRBJ1-1, with D uncertain. CDR3 length: 14 residues. The ends were cut back, 5 bases at V and 3 bases at J, with 13 bases in the middle. The germline CDR1 and CDR2 sequences are SEHNR and FQNEAQ (reference sequence). The complete variable domain, with remaining parts taken from reference TRBV7-9 and TRBJ1-1, reads DTGVSQNPRHKITKRGQNVTFRCDPISEHNRLYWYRQTLGQGPEFLTYFQNEAQLEKSRLLSDRFSAERPKGSFSTLEIQRTEQGDSAMYLCASSPKIPYTEAFFGQGTRLTVV.

CDR3 bases: TGCAGTGCTGGAGCGGGTCTTGAGCAGTTCTTC. This translates into CSAGAGLEQFF. The rearrangement links TRBV20-1 to TRBJ2-1, with D possibly TRBD2 on 6 matching bases. Trimming cost V 5 bases and J 9 bases, with 11 bases left between them. The CDR3 loop spans 11 amino acids. Germline V gene lookup returns CDR1 DFQATT and CDR2 SNEGSKA (reference sequence).

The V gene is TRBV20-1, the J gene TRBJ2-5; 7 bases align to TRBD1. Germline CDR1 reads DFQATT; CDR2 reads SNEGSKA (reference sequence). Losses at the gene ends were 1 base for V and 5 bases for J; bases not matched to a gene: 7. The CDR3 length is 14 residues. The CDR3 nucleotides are TGCAGTGCTAGAGCGAACCAGGGGGTGGAGACCCAGTACTTC. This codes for CSARANQGVETQYF.

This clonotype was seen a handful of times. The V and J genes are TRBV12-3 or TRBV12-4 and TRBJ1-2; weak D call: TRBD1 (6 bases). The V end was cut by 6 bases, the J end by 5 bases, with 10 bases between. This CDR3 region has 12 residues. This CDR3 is CASSRGGYGYTF. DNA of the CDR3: TGTGCCAGCAGCCGAGGGGGTTATGGCTACACCTTC.

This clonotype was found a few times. This chain's CDR3 is CASIRRGTGELFF. The CDR3 DNA reads TGTGCCAGCATCCGACGAGGGACCGGGGAGCTGTTTTTT. This chain uses TRBV27 with TRBJ2-2; tentative D call: TRBD2 (5 bases). Germline values: CDR1 MNHEY, CDR2 SMNVEV (reference sequence). Trimming removed 7 bases at V and 5 bases at J, with 11 bases between. CDR3 length: 13 residues.

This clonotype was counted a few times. CDR3 DNA: TGTGCCAGCAGCTTAACCCCCGGACGCAACTCACCCCTCCACTTT. It encodes CASSLTPGRNSPLHF. The V and J genes are TRBV7-9 and TRBJ1-6; D is uncertain. This CDR3 region has 15 residues. The germline CDR1 and CDR2 sequences are SEHNR and FQNEAQ (reference sequence). V was clipped by 2 bases and J by 10 bases, with 15 bases between them. The variable domain in full, with the rest retrieved from reference TRBV7-9 and TRBJ1-6, is DTGVSQNPRHKITKRGQNVTFRCDPISEHNRLYWYRQTLGQGPEFLTYFQNEAQLEKSRLLSDRFSAERPKGSFSTLEIQRTEQGDSAMYLCASSLTPGRNSPLHFGNGTRLTVT.

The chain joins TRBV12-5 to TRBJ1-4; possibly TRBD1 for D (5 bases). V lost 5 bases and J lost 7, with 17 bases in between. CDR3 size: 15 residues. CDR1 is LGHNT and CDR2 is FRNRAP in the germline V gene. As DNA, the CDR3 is TGTGCTAGTGGTCCGGGGACGACGGTGTTTGAAAAACTGTTTTTT. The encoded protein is CASGPGTTVFEKLFF.

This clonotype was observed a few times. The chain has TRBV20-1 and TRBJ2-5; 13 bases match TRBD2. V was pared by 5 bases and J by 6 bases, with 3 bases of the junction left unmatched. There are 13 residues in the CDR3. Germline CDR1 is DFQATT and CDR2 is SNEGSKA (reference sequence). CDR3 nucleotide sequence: TGCAGTGCTGGACTAGCGGGAGTGAAGACCCAGTACTTC. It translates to CSAGLAGVKTQYF.

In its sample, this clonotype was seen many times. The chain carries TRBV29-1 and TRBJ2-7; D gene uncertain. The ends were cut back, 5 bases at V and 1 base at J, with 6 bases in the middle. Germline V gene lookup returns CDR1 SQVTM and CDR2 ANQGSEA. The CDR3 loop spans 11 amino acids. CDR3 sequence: CSVLYSYEQYF. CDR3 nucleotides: TGCAGCGTTTTGTATTCCTACGAGCAGTACTTC.

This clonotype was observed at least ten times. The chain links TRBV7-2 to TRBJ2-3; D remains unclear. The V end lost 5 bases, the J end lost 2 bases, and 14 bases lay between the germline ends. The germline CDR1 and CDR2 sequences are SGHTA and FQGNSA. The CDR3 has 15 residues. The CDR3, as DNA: TGTGCCAGCAGCCCATCGAGAAGTTACACAGATACGCAGTATTTT. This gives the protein CASSPSRSYTDTQYF.

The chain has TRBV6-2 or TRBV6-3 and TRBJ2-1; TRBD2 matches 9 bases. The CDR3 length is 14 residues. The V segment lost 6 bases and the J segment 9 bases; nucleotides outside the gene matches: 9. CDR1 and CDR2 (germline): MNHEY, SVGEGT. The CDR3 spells CASSRPIAGAEQFF. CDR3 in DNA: TGTGCCAGCAGCCGCCCGATAGCGGGAGCTGAGCAGTTCTTC.

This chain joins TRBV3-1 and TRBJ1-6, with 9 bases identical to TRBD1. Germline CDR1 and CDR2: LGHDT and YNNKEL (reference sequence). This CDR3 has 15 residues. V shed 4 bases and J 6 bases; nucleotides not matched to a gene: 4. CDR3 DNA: TGTGCCAGCAGCCGGCTGGACAGGGGTAATTCACCCCTCCACTTT. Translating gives CASSRLDRGNSPLHF.

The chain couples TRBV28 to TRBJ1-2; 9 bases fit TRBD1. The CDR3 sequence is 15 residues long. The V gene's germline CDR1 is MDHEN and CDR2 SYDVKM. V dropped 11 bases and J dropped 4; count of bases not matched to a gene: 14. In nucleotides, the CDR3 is TGTGCCTGCGAAAGGGGACAGGGCCCCGTCTATGGCTACACCTTC. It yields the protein CACERGQGPVYGYTF.

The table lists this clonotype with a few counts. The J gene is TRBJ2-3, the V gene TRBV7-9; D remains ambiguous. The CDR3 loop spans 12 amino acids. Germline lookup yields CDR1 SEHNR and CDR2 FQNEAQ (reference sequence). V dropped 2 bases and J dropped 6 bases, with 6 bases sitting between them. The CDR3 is CASSLYQDTQYF. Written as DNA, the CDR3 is TGTGCCAGCAGCTTATATCAGGATACGCAGTATTTT.

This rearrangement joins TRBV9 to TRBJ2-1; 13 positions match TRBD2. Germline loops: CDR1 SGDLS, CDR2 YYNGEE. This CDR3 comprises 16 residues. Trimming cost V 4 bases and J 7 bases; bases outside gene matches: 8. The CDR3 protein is CASSLTSGRVDNEQFF. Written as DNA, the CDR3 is TGTGCCAGCAGCTTAACTAGCGGGAGGGTAGATAATGAGCAGTTCTTC.

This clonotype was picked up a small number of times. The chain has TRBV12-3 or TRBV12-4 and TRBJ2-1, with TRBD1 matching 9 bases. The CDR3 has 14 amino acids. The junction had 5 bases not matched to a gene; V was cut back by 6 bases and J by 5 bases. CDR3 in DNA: TGTGCCAGCAGACCCGGGACAGGGAACAATGAGCAGTTCTTC. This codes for CASRPGTGNNEQFF.

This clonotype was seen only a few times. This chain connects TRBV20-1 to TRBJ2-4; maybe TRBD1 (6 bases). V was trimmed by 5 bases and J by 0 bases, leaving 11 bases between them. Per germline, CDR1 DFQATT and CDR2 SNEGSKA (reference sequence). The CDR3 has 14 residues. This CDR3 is CSADRNLAKNIQYF. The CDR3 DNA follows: TGCAGTGCTGACAGGAATCTAGCCAAAAACATTCAGTACTTC.

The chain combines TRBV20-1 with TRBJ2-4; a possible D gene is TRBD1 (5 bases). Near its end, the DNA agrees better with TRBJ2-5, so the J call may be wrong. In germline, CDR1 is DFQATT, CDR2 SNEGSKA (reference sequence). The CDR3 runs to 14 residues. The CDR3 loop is CSARPVAGQETQYF. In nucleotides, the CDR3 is TGCAGTGCTAGACCGGTGGCAGGGCAGGAGACCCAGTACTTC.

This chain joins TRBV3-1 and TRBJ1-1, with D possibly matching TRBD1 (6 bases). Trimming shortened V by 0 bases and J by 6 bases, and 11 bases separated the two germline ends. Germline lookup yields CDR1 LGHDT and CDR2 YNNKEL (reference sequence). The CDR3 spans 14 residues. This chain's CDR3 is CASSQEGRGAEAFF. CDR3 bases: TGTGCCAGCAGCCAAGAAGGCAGGGGCGCTGAAGCTTTCTTT.

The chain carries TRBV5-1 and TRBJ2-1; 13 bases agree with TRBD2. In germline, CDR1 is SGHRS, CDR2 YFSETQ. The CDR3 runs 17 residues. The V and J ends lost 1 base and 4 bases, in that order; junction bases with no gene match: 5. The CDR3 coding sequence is TGCGCCAGCAGCTTGCAACAGACTAGCGGGGGGTACAATGAGCAGTTCTTC. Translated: CASSLQQTSGGYNEQFF.